Following are 15 T cell receptor beta chains from one sample sequenced in a study of neurological immune-mediated disorders. TCRdb reprocessed the 5' RACE reads with MiXCR, giving one entry per CDR3 protein. Here the sample spans over 45,000 distinct CDR3 sequences, around 5.3% being singletons. Sequenced input: CD4+ T cells from blood. Every receptor here comes from a woman between 18 and 30 years old with multiple sclerosis.

This clonotype was observed at least ten times. V gene TRBV10-3 combines with J gene TRBJ1-5; D perhaps matches TRBD1 (5 bases). CDR3 size: 15 residues. The V end was cut by 0 bases, the J end by 3 bases, with 9 bases between. Per the germline V gene, CDR1 is ENHRY and CDR2 is SYGVKD. Written as DNA, the CDR3 is TGTGCCATCAGTGAGTCGGGGGGTTCCAATCAGCCCCAGCATTTT. This sequence encodes CAISESGGSNQPQHF.

This clonotype was recorded many times. The chain has TRBV7-8 and TRBJ2-2; perhaps TRBD2 as D (5 bases). The CDR3 is made up of 17 amino acids. The germline CDR1 and CDR2 sequences are SGHVS and FQNEAQ. V lost 2 bases to trimming and J lost 0 bases, with 13 bases between them. The CDR3 DNA reads as TGTGCCAGCAGCTTAAAGATGGCGGGCCCGAACACCGGGGAGCTGTTTTTT. Protein sequence: CASSLKMAGPNTGELFF.

This clonotype has a count of ten or more. The genes are TRBV28 and TRBJ1-5; 7 positions agree with TRBD1. The V and J ends lost 5 bases and 6 bases, in that order; junction bases with no gene match: 10. In germline, CDR1 is MDHEN, CDR2 SYDVKM. The CDR3 has 15 residues. The CDR3 DNA reads TGTGCCAGCAGTGTACCGGGACAGTCCGGTCAGCCCCAGCATTTT. As protein: CASSVPGQSGQPQHF.

There are a few counts of this clonotype. The rearrangement links TRBV5-1 to TRBJ1-5, with 8 bases matching TRBD1. The assigned J gene may be wrong: the sequence end matches TRBJ2-3 better. This CDR3 has 13 residues. Germline CDR1 is SGHRS and CDR2 is YFSETQ. This CDR3 is CASSLDRDQPQYF. For the CDR3, the DNA is TGCGCCAGCAGCCTGGACAGGGATCAGCCCCAGTATTTT.

This clonotype came up a few times. V is TRBV24-1 and J is TRBJ2-1; TRBD2 aligns across 7 bases. The CDR3 has 17 amino acids. The ends lost 4 bases at V and 3 bases at J; junction bases unmatched: 11. Germline V gives CDR1 KGHDR, CDR2 SFDVKD. Here the CDR3 DNA reads TGTGCCACCAGTGAACGATATAGCGGGCAGTACTACAATGAGCAGTTCTTC. It specifies CATSERYSGQYYNEQFF.

This clonotype was seen repeatedly, ten times or more. The chain employs TRBV19 and TRBJ1-5, with D uncertain. The CDR3 extends over 16 amino acids. With 7 bases removed from V and 0 bases from J, the gap between germline ends came to 16 bases. In germline, CDR1 is LNHDA, CDR2 SQIVND (reference sequence). CDR3 in amino acids: CASIRGEGSSNQPQHF. CDR3 bases: TGTGCCAGTATCCGCGGGGAGGGCAGTAGCAATCAGCCCCAGCATTTT.

This clonotype was counted at least ten times. The gene calls are TRBV24-1 and TRBJ2-2; 10 bases line up with TRBD2. In germline, CDR1 is KGHDR, CDR2 SFDVKD. The V gene end was trimmed by 4 bases and the J gene end by 4 bases; junction bases not matched to a gene: 2. The CDR3 consists of 15 residues. The CDR3 sequence is CATSEPSGGTGELFF. DNA for the CDR3: TGTGCCACCAGTGAGCCTAGCGGGGGCACCGGGGAGCTGTTTTTT.

By share, this clonotype ranks as medium-sized (0.01 to 0.1%). The rearrangement links TRBV29-1 to TRBJ1-2, with D tentatively TRBD1 (5 bases). Germline lookup yields CDR1 SQVTM and CDR2 ANQGSEA. The length of the CDR3 is 13 residues. The V and J ends lost 1 base and 4 bases respectively, with 10 bases between them. CDR3 amino acids: CSVEGGWGYGYTF. CDR3 nucleotides: TGCAGCGTTGAAGGGGGCTGGGGCTATGGCTACACCTTC.

This clonotype showed up many times. The V call is TRBV5-1, the J call TRBJ2-1; maybe TRBD2 (6 bases). Germline values: CDR1 SGHRS, CDR2 YFSETQ. The CDR3 has 16 amino acids. The V end lost 4 bases, the J end lost 10 bases, and 24 bases lay between the germline ends. This CDR3 is CASSTGLLAGVGEQFF. The CDR3 DNA follows: TGCGCCAGCAGCACCGGGCTACTAGCTGGGGTCGGGGAGCAGTTCTTC.

This clonotype was observed at least ten times. This chain links TRBV6-5 with TRBJ2-7; D is unclear. This CDR3 contains 14 residues. The germline gives CDR1 MNHEY, CDR2 SVGAGI. V dropped 6 bases and J dropped 0 bases, with 12 bases sitting between them. The chain's CDR3 is CASRKGYSSYEQYV. The CDR3, as DNA: TGTGCCAGCAGGAAGGGATATAGCTCCTACGAGCAGTACGTC.

This clonotype was counted at least ten times. The chain combines TRBV29-1 with TRBJ1-4; no clear D. Per the germline V gene, CDR1 is SQVTM and CDR2 is ANQGSEA. V shed 4 bases and J shed 5 bases, with 11 bases lying between them. There are 13 residues in the CDR3. Here the CDR3 reads CSVASGFNEKLFF. In DNA form, the CDR3 reads TGCAGCGTTGCTTCGGGTTTCAATGAAAAACTGTTTTTT.

This sequence joins TRBV5-4 and TRBJ1-2; 9 bases match TRBD1. This CDR3 spans 15 amino acids. Germline V gives CDR1 SGHNT, CDR2 YYREEE (reference sequence). V trimming: 2 bases; J trimming: 3 bases; junction bases outside the gene matches: 5. CDR3 sequence reads: CASSFSGQGDYGYTF. CDR3 DNA: TGTGCCAGCAGCTTTTCGGGACAGGGAGACTATGGCTACACCTTC.

There are many counts of this clonotype. The J gene is TRBJ2-7, the V gene TRBV5-1, with TRBD1 identical over 7 bases. The CDR3 runs to 14 residues. CDR1 is SGHRS and CDR2 is YFSETQ in the germline V gene. The J segment lost 4 bases and the V segment lost 0 bases, leaving 4 bases of the junction unmatched. The CDR3 DNA is TGCGCCAGCAGCTTGGAACAGGGGATTTACGAGCAGTACTTC. This codes for CASSLEQGIYEQYF. The whole variable domain, remainder taken from reference TRBV5-1 and TRBJ2-7, is KAGVTQTPRYLIKTRGQQVTLSCSPISGHRSVSWYQQTPGQGLQFLFEYFSETQRNKGNFPGRFSGRQFSNSRSEMNVSTLELGDSALYLCASSLEQGIYEQYFGPGTRLTVT.

Many counts were recorded for this clonotype. The V gene is TRBV6-2 or TRBV6-3, the J gene TRBJ1-5; possibly TRBD1 for D (5 bases). Trimming removed 0 bases at V and 2 bases at J, with 14 bases between. The CDR3 extends over 17 amino acids. CDR1 and CDR2 from the germline V gene are MNHEY and SVGEGT. In nucleotides, the CDR3 is TGTGCCAGCAGTTACTCCGGACAAAGCCTGGGCAATCAGCCCCAGCATTTT. As protein: CASSYSGQSLGNQPQHF.

This clonotype showed up many times. This chain links TRBV29-1 with TRBJ2-1, with 7 bases that match TRBD2. Unmatched junction bases numbered 15, after V lost 7 bases and J lost 0 bases. Germline CDR1 is SQVTM and CDR2 is ANQGSEA. This CDR3 comprises 17 residues. The CDR3 here is CSALAGSGWRSYNEQFF. DNA of the CDR3: TGCAGCGCCTTAGCGGGTAGCGGGTGGCGCTCCTACAATGAGCAGTTCTTC.